This T cell receptor (beta chain) was recovered during a study of cytomegalovirus exposure and HLA in healthy donors. Study at large: A previous analysis identified approximately 110 million unique TCR beta sequences derived from 180 million or so T cells. Study-level results: In the analysis, some V segments, TRBV6-2 and TRBV6-3 included, were excluded as indistinguishable. Most TCR sequences were seen very rarely across donors, but some public TCRs occurred in many. No immune exposure information besides CMV serostatus was available.

Regarding this clone: What it recognizes is unknown.

The PCR had 60 Vbeta and 13 Jbeta primers. TCRdb's copy holds only in-frame clones and misses some; the assay was immunoSEQ multiplex PCR. The sample holds 150,000 to 200,000 clones, roughly 80% seen once. Germline CDR1 and CDR2: SEHNR and FQNEAQ (reference sequence). V shed 5 bases and J 5 bases; nucleotides not matched to a gene: 11. CDR3 size: 15 residues. Sequenced: PBMCs. The rearrangement links TRBV7-9 to TRBJ2-7, with TRBD1 matching 8 bases. The origin of this receptor is a woman aged 40 to 55 in good health and CMV-seronegative. In DNA form, the CDR3 reads TGTGCCAGCAGCCACCTGGACAGGGAGTACCACGAGCAGTACTTC. This codes for CASSHLDREYHEQYF.